A selection of T cell receptor beta chains follows, all from one sample in a study of CD4 T cells in relation to SARS-CoV-2 and coronaviruses. The protocol was immunoSEQ multiplex PCR, while the TCRdb copy is restricted to in-frame clones and leaves out a portion. The data contain about 59,000 clones, more than 80% of them singletons. Sequencing was done on a sample of memory CD4+ T cells from PBMCs. These TCRs come from a human donor in good health. Both conserved end residues are trimmed from each CDR3. Expanded clones get a size class; other rows say once, few or many, or leave the size out.

>once|TRBJ2-3|TRBV4-2
ASSQEVLAGVKDTQY
>-|TRBJ1-5|TRBV28
ASSLLFASLRLGTENQPQH
>-|TRBJ2-2|TRBV19
ASETGGRVTGELF
>-|TRBJ2-1|TRBV28
ASSGSQSNEQF
>-|TRBJ1-2|TRBV30
AWSVSGIYYGYT
>-|TRBJ2-1|TRBV28
ASSTRVLAGSYNEQF
>few|TRBJ2-2|TRBV9
ASSVVAGGGSGELF
>-|TRBJ2-5|TRBV5-6
ASSSQSTQETQY
>once|TRBJ2-1|TRBV27
ASRRTSGSSEQF
>-|TRBJ2-3|TRBV21-1
ASRNRSGADTDTQY
>-|TRBJ1-2|TRBV3-1/TRBV3-2
ASSRRGTANYGYT
>-|TRBJ2-1|TRBV9
ASSSEINEQF
>-|TRBJ2-7|TRBV5-4
ASSAERGRPRAYEQY
>-|TRBJ2-2|TRBV5-1
ASSQDVAGSTGELF
>-|TRBJ2-2|TRBV20-1
SASRSSGSNTGELF
>-|TRBJ2-7|TRBV11-2
ASGSRGVGSPYEQY
>-|TRBJ2-7|TRBV19
ASSIPTGTSGIVQY
>-|TRBJ2-3|TRBV2
ASSETVTRRTDTQY
>-|TRBJ1-1|TRBV7-9
ASSSRQGDTEAF
>once|TRBJ2-1|TRBV7-9
ASSPGTTTQNEQF
>-|TRBJ2-7|TRBV5-1
ASQASGSSYEQY
>once|TRBJ2-5|TRBV19
ASSQPGRATQY
>-|TRBJ2-6|TRBV27
ASAKGGSGANVLT
>-|TRBJ1-1|TRBV7-2
ASSLGRKNTEAF
>-|TRBJ1-4|TRBV30
AWSRQGPNEKLF
>-|TRBJ1-5|TRBV10-3
AISVSESNQPQH
>-|TRBJ2-1|TRBV11-2
ASSIRDPSSYNEQF
>-|TRBJ1-5|TRBV19
ASALLPDYGQPQH
>few|TRBJ2-3|TRBV28
ASSSGTDTQY
>-|TRBJ2-7|TRBV7-2
ASSGPGLVYEQY
>-|TRBJ1-1|TRBV18
ASSPGLNTEAF
>-|TRBJ1-4|TRBV19
ASRGDRINEKLF
>-|TRBJ2-7|TRBV28
ASRPDPTHEQY
>-|TRBJ2-7|TRBV27
ASLTRTSGSYEQY
>-|TRBJ2-2|TRBV2
ASRLLAGELF
>-|TRBJ2-7|TRBV6-1
ASSEGTRLSYEQY
>-|TRBJ2-4|TRBV5-4
ASTSDTKNIQY
>-|TRBJ1-2|TRBV9
ASSANTGGYGYT
>-|TRBJ1-4|TRBV9
ASSVAGGGEKLF
>once|TRBJ1-2|TRBV4-1
ASSQGQGGYGYT
>-|TRBJ2-1|TRBV18
ASSPPGDEQF
>once|TRBJ1-1|TRBV27
ASSLQVNTEAF